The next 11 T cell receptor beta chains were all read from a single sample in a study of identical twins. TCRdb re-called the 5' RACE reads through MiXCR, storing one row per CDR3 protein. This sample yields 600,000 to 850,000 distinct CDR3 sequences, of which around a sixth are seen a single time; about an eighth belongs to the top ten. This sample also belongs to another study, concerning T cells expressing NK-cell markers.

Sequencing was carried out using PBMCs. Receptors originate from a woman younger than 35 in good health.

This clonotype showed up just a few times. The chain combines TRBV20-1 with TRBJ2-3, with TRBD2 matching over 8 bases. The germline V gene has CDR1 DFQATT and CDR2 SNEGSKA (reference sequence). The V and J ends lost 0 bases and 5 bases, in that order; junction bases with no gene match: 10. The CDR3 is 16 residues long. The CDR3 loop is CSARDLGLANGDTQYF. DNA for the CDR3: TGCAGTGCTAGAGATCTAGGACTAGCTAATGGAGATACGCAGTATTTT.

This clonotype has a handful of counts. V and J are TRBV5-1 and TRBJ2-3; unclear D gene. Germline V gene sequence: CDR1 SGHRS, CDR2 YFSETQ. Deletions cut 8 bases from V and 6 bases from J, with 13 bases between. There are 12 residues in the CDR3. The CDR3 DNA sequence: TGCGCCAGTCAGGCCGCACCCGATACGCAGTATTTT. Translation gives CASQAAPDTQYF. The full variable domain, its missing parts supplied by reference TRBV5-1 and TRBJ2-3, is KAGVTQTPRYLIKTRGQQVTLSCSPISGHRSVSWYQQTPGQGLQFLFEYFSETQRNKGNFPGRFSGRQFSNSRSEMNVSTLELGDSALYLCASQAAPDTQYFGPGTRLTVL.

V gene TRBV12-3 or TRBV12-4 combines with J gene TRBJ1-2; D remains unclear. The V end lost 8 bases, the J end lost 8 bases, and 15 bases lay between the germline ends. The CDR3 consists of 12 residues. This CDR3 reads CASLKEGRGYTF. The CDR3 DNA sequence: TGTGCCAGCCTAAAAGAAGGGAGGGGCTACACCTTC.

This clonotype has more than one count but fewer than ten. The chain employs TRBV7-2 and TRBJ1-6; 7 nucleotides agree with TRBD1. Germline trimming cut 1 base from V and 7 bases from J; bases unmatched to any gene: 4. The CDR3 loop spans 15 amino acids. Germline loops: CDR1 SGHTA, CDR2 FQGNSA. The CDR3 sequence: CASSLGQGGNSPLHF. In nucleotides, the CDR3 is TGTGCCAGCAGCTTAGGACAGGGAGGCAATTCACCCCTCCACTTT.

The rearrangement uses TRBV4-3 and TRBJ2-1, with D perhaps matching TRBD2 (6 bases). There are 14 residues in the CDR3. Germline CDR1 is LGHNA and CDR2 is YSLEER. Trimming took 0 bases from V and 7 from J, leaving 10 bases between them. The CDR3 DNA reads TGCGCCAGCAGCCAAGAAGGGAGGATGAATGAGCAGTTCTTC. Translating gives CASSQEGRMNEQFF.

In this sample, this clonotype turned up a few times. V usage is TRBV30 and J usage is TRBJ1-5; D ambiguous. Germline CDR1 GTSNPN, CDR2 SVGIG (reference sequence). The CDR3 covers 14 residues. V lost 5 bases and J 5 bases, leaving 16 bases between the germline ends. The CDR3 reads CAWATGVGDQPQHF. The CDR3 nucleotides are TGTGCCTGGGCGACGGGAGTGGGCGATCAGCCCCAGCATTTT.

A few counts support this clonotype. The CDR3 is CASSYGMRYNEQFF. Written as DNA, the CDR3 is TGTGCCAGCAGTTACGGTATGAGGTACAATGAGCAGTTCTTC. This chain links TRBV6-5 with TRBJ2-1; the D is unclear. CDR3 length: 14 residues. Trimming stripped 2 bases from V and 4 bases from J, with 9 bases between. Germline lookup yields CDR1 MNHEY and CDR2 SVGAGI.

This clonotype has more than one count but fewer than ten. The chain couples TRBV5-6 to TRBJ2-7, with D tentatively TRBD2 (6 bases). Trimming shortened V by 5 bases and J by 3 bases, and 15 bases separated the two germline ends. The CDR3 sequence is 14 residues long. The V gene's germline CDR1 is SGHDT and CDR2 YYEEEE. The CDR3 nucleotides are TGTGCCAGCAGGCTGTACGGGAGCAGCTACGAGCAGTACTTC. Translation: CASRLYGSSYEQYF.

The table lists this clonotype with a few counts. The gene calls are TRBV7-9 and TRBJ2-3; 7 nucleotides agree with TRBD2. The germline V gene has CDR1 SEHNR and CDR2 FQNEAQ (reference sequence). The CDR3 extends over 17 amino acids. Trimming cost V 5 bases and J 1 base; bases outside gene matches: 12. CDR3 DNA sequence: TGTGCCAGCAGCCTCCCGCGGGGGTCGACCCGCACAGATACGCAGTATTTT. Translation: CASSLPRGSTRTDTQYF.

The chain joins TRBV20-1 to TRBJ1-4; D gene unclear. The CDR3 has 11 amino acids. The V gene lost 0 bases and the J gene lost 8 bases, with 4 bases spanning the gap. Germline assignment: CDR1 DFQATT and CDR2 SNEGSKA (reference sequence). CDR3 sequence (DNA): TGCAGTGCTAGAGATTGGGAAAAACTGTTTTTT. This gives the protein CSARDWEKLFF.

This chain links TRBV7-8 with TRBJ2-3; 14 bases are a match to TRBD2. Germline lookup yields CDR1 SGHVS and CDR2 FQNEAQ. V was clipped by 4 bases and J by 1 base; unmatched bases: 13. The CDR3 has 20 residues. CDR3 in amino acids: CASSSRLAGGLMHGTDTQYF. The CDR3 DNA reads TGTGCCAGCAGCTCCCGACTAGCGGGGGGGCTTATGCATGGCACAGATACGCAGTATTTT. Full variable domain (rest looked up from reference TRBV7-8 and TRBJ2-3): GAGVSQSPRYKVAKRGQDVALRCDPISGHVSLFWYQQALGQGPEFLTYFQNEAQLDKSGLPSDRFFAERPEGSVSTLKIQRTQQEDSAVYLCASSSRLAGGLMHGTDTQYFGPGTRLTVL.